This T cell receptor (beta chain) was profiled in a study of CD8+ T cells in alopecia areata. The authors sorted CD4+ cells into CD25+CD127- cells for a handful of patients. Extracted RNA was reverse transcribed, and the resulting cDNA served as sequencing template. Produced via immunoSEQ multiplex PCR; TCRdb's table is partial and in-frame only. The top ten clones hold approximately 1.7% of a sample with about 37,000 clones, 45% to 70% of them seen once. The sequencing input was CD4+ Tregs sorted from blood. This sequence originates from a human donor with alopecia areata.

DNA of the CDR3: TGTGCCACCAGCAGAGGTTGGGACGGGAAGACCCCCAAAAACATTCAGTACTTC. It specifies CATSRGWDGKTPKNIQYF. This chain connects TRBV15 to TRBJ2-4, with D perhaps assigned TRBD1 or TRBD2 (5 bases each). Germline V lookup: CDR1 LNHNV, CDR2 YYDKDF (reference sequence). This CDR3 is 18 amino acids long. The V end was cut by 1 base, the J end by 2 bases, with 18 bases between.